These 9 T cell receptor beta chains were sequenced from one sample in a study of blood T cell repertoires in COVID-19. Produced via immunoSEQ multiplex PCR; TCRdb's table is partial and in-frame only. The table includes around 190,000 clones, roughly 85% detected once. The specimen was PBMCs or T cells enriched from blood (not recorded which). These receptors were collected from a woman between 18 and 29 years old who had recovered from COVID-19.

The V call is TRBV28, the J call TRBJ2-5, with TRBD1 matching over 9 bases. This CDR3 comprises 13 residues. The trim removed 9 bases at V and 5 bases at J, leaving 7 bases unmatched. Germline loops: CDR1 MDHEN, CDR2 SYDVKM. As DNA, the CDR3 is TGTGCCAGTTGGACAGGGGCCAGGGAGACCCAGTACTTC. The encoded protein is CASWTGARETQYF.

V is TRBV19 and J is TRBJ2-7, with D perhaps TRBD1 (6 bases). In germline, CDR1 is LNHDA, CDR2 SQIVND (reference sequence). V was clipped by 5 bases and J by 0 bases, with 14 bases between them. This CDR3 has 15 amino acids. In DNA form, the CDR3 reads TGTGCCAGTAGTGGATACCGGGACAACTCCTACGAGCAGTACTTC. Residues: CASSGYRDNSYEQYF.

The chain employs TRBV4-1 and TRBJ2-6; 11 bases are a match to TRBD2. The CDR3 covers 20 residues. Germline V CDR1 and CDR2: MGHRA, YSYEKL. Trimming removed 2 bases from V and 0 bases from J; junction bases left unmatched: 9. CDR3 sequence: CASSQPPGSGRDSGANVLTF. In DNA, the CDR3 is TGCGCCAGCAGCCAACCGCCGGGTAGCGGGAGGGACTCTGGGGCCAACGTCCTGACTTTC.

The rearrangement joins TRBV30 to TRBJ2-7, with 14 bases identical to TRBD2. CDR3 length equals 15 residues. V lost 4 bases and J lost 5; bases outside the gene matches: 7. CDR1 and CDR2 from the germline V gene are GTSNPN and SVGIG (reference sequence). The chain's CDR3 is CAWTGMGLAGDEQYF. CDR3 nucleotide sequence: TGTGCCTGGACGGGGATGGGACTAGCGGGAGACGAGCAGTACTTC.

CDR3: CASSQRQDAYEQYF. The CDR3 DNA reads TGTGCCAGCAGCCAAAGACAGGACGCCTACGAGCAGTACTTC. This chain joins TRBV2 and TRBJ2-7, with a weak D call TRBD1 (6 bases). Germline assignment: CDR1 SNHLY and CDR2 FYNNEI. Trimming removed 6 bases at V and 2 bases at J, with 14 bases between. The CDR3 has 14 amino acids.

V gene TRBV23-1 combines with J gene TRBJ2-7; 7 bases are a match to TRBD1. TRBV23-1 is known as an ORF, though its function is uncertain. Trimming took 7 bases from V and 3 from J; bases not matched to a gene: 9. The CDR3 is made up of 14 amino acids. The CDR3: CASNTGAKCYEQYF. CDR3 nucleotide sequence: TGCGCCAGCAACACAGGGGCGAAGTGCTACGAGCAGTACTTC.

V usage is TRBV30 and J usage is TRBJ1-1; D gene unclear. The ends were cut back, 2 bases at V and 5 bases at J, with 21 bases in the middle. Germline V lookup: CDR1 GTSNPN, CDR2 SVGIG (reference sequence). The CDR3 covers 16 residues. For the CDR3, the DNA is TGTGCCTGGAGTCTAGAAACCGTGCTTGGCCGGACTGAAGCTTTCTTT. This gives the protein CAWSLETVLGRTEAFF.

The chain joins TRBV2 to TRBJ1-6; TRBD1 agrees at 7 bases. Germline values: CDR1 SNHLY, CDR2 FYNNEI. V shed 8 bases, J shed 6 bases, and the junction held 10 bases outside the gene matches. CDR3 length: 15 amino acids. The CDR3 sequence is CASDIPGQLNSPLHF. For the CDR3, the DNA is TGTGCCAGCGATATACCGGGACAGCTTAATTCACCCCTCCACTTT.

The genes are TRBV10-3 and TRBJ2-3; TRBD1 matches at 9 bases. The CDR3 sequence is 14 residues long. Germline V gene lookup returns CDR1 ENHRY and CDR2 SYGVKD. After removal of 10 bases from V and 0 bases from J, the junction contained 5 bases not matched to a gene. The CDR3 loop is CATGDRGSTDTQYF. DNA of the CDR3: TGTGCCACCGGCGACAGGGGGAGCACAGATACGCAGTATTTT.